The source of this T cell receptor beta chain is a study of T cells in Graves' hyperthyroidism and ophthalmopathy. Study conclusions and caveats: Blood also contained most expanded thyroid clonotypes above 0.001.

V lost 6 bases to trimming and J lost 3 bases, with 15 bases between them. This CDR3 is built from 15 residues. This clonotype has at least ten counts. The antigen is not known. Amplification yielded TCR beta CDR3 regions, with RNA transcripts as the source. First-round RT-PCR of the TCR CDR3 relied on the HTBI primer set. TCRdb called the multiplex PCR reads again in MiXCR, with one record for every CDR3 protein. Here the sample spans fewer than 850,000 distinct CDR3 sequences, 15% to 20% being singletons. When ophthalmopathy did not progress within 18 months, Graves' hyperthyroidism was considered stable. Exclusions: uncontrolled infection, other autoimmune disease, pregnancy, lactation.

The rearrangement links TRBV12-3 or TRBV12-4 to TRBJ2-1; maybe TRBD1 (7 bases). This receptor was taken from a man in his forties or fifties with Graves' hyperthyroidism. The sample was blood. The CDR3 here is CASSRARGDYNEQFF. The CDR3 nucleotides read TGTGCCAGCAGCCGGGCCAGGGGGGACTACAATGAGCAGTTCTTC.